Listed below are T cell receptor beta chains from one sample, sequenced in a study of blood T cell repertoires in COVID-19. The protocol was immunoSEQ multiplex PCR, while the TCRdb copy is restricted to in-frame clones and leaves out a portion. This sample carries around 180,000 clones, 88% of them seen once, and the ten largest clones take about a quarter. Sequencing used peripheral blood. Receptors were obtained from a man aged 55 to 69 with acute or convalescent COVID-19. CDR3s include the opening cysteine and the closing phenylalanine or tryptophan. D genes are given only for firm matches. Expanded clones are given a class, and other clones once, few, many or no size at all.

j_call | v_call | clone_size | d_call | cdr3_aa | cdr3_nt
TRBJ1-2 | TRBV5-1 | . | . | CASSPEGGVMEGYTF | TGCGCCAGCAGCCCCGAAGGGGGGGTAATGGAGGGCTACACCTTC
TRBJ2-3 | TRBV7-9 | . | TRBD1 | CASSAHRGQSDTQYF | TGTGCCAGCAGCGCTCACAGGGGTCAGTCAGATACGCAGTATTTT
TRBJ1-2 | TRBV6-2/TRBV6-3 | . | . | CASSPTAYGYTF | TGTGCCAGCAGCCCCACAGCCTATGGCTACACCTTC
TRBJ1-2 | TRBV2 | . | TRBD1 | CASSQQGADYGYTF | TGTGCCAGCAGTCAACAGGGGGCTGACTATGGCTACACCTTC
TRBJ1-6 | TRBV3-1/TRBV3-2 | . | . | CASSQRLTGSSPLHF | TGTGCCAGCAGCCAGAGGCTCACAGGTAGTTCACCCCTCCACTTT
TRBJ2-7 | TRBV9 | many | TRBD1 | CASSVATGQYEQYF | TGTGCCAGCAGCGTAGCGACAGGGCAGTACGAGCAGTACTTC
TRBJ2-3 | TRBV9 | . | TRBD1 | CASSAAGTGSTDTQYF | TGTGCCAGCAGCGCCGCCGGGACAGGGAGCACAGATACGCAGTATTTT
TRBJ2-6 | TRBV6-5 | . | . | CASSSLQSGPGFVLTF | TGTGCCAGCAGTTCGTTGCAATCAGGGCCCGGGTTCGTCCTGACTTTC
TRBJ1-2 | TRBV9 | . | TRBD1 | CASSVDPGQGIGYTF | TGTGCCAGCAGCGTAGACCCCGGACAGGGGATAGGCTACACCTTC
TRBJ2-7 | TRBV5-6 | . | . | CASSLQGYEQYF | TGTGCCAGCAGTCTACAGGGCTACGAGCAGTACTTC
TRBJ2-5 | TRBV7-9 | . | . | CASSLWTEETQYF | TGTGCCAGCAGCTTGTGGACAGAAGAGACCCAGTACTTC
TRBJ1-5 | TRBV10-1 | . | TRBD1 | CAGDRGYQPQHF | TGCGCCGGGGACAGGGGTTATCAGCCCCAGCATTTT
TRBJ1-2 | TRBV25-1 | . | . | CASSVSGYYGYTF | TGTGCCAGCAGTGTGTCGGGGTACTATGGCTACACCTTC
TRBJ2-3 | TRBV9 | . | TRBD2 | CASSGVAGYLTDTQYF | TGTGCCAGCAGCGGGGTAGCGGGGTACCTTACAGATACGCAGTATTTT
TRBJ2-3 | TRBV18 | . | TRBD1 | CASSSTGSDTQYF | TGTGCCAGCTCATCGACAGGGTCGGATACGCAGTATTTT
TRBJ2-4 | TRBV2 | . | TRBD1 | CASRPGQGIPIQYF | TGTGCCAGCAGGCCGGGACAGGGGATTCCCATTCAGTACTTC
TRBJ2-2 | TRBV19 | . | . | CASSIAGNTGELFF | TGTGCCAGTAGTATAGCCGGGAACACCGGGGAGCTGTTTTTT
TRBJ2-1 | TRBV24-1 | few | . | CATTEPLFPPSSEQFF | TGTGCCACCACCGAGCCCTTATTTCCCCCTTCGAGTGAGCAGTTCTTC
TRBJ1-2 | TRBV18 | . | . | CASSPQVTQGMNYGYTF | TGTGCCAGCTCACCACAAGTGACGCAGGGGATGAACTATGGCTACACCTTC
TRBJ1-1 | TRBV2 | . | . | CASSNWNTEAFF | TGTGCCAGCAGCAACTGGAACACTGAAGCTTTCTTT
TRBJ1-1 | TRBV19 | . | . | CASTRMGGPDTEAFF | TGTGCCAGTACCCGGATGGGGGGACCGGACACTGAAGCTTTCTTT
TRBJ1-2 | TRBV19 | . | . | CASQTGLRGYTF | TGTGCCAGCCAAACTGGTCTTCGGGGCTACACCTTC
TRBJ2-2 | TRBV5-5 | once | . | CASSLVESTGELFF | TGTGCCAGCAGCTTGGTGGAGTCCACCGGGGAGCTGTTTTTT
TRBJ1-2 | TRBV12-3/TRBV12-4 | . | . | CASSLRPTYGYTF | TGTGCCAGCAGTTTACGTCCGACTTATGGCTACACCTTC
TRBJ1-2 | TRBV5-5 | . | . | CASSLVPRGSIGHGYTF | TGTGCCAGCAGCTTGGTCCCCAGGGGATCCATCGGCCATGGCTACACCTTC
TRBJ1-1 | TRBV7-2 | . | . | CASSPGGIAGSATEAFF | TGTGCCAGCAGCCCCGGTGGGATTGCAGGGTCTGCCACTGAAGCTTTCTTT
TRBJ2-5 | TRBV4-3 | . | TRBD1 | CASSPLDRAGETQYF | TGCGCCAGCAGCCCCCTAGACAGGGCCGGGGAGACCCAGTACTTC
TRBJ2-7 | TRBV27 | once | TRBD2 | CASRTGTSGSYEQYF | TGTGCCAGCAGAACCGGGACTAGCGGATCCTACGAGCAGTACTTC
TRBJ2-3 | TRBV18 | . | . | CASSPKVQQGTDTQYF | TGTGCCAGCTCACCGAAAGTGCAACAGGGAACAGATACGCAGTATTTT
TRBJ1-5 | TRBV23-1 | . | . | CASTLQDYSNQPQHF | TGCGCCAGCACATTACAGGACTATAGCAATCAGCCCCAGCATTTT
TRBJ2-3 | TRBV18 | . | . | CASSPRSHTDTQYF | TGTGCCAGCTCACCAAGGAGTCACACAGATACGCAGTATTTT
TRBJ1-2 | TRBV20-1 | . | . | CSASRDSVNTF | TGCAGTGCTAGTCGGGACTCCGTTAACACCTTC
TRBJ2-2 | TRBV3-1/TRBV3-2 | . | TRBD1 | CASSQGPGQGINTGELFF | TGTGCCAGCAGCCAAGGACCGGGACAGGGAATCAACACCGGGGAGCTGTTTTTT
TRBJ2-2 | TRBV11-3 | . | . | CASSSGRQNTGELFF | TGTGCCAGCAGCTCAGGGAGGCAAAACACCGGGGAGCTGTTTTTT
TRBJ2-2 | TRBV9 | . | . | CASSVESRPDTGELFF | TGTGCCAGCAGCGTAGAAAGCCGTCCGGACACCGGGGAGCTGTTTTTT
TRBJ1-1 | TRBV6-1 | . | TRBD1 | CASSRGQLNTEAFF | TGTGCCAGCAGTAGGGGACAGTTGAACACTGAAGCTTTCTTT
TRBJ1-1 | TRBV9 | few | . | CASSPRSEGVTEAFF | TGTGCCAGCAGCCCTCGGAGTGAGGGGGTAACTGAAGCTTTCTTT
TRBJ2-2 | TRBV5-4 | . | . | CASREDLNTGELFF | TGTGCCAGCAGGGAGGACTTGAACACCGGGGAGCTGTTTTTT
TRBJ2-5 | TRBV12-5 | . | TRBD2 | CASGFGGGAAYQETQYF | TGTGCTAGTGGTTTTGGCGGGGGGGCCGCGTATCAAGAGACCCAGTACTTC
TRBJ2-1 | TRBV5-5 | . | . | CASSPSAYNEQFF | TGTGCCAGCAGCCCTAGCGCTTACAATGAGCAGTTCTTC
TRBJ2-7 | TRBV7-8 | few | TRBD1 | CASSPRTGFGYEQYF | TGTGCCAGCAGCCCACGGACAGGGTTTGGCTACGAGCAGTACTTC
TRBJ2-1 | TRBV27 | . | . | CASSPTGYNEQFF | TGTGCCAGCAGCCCGACAGGATACAATGAGCAGTTCTTC
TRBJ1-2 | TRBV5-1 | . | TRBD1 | CASSLRTGGDYGYTF | TGCGCCAGCAGCCTCCGGACAGGGGGAGACTATGGCTACACCTTC
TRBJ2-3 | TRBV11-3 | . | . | CASSLYGGGTTDTQYF | TGTGCCAGCAGCTTATACGGGGGAGGCACCACAGATACGCAGTATTTT
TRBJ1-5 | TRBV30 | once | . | CAWSHGVQGNQPQHF | TGTGCCTGGAGTCACGGGGTTCAGGGCAATCAGCCCCAGCATTTT
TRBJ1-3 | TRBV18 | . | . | CASVTGAGNTIYF | TGTGCCAGCGTGACAGGCGCCGGAAACACCATATATTTT
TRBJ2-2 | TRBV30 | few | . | CAWNPLPTGELFF | TGTGCCTGGAATCCTCTTCCTACGGGGGAGCTGTTTTTT
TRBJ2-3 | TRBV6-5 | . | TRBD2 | CASSRLAGGPDTQYF | TGTGCCAGCAGTCGCCTAGCGGGGGGCCCAGATACGCAGTATTTT